Shown below are 31 T cell receptor beta chains from a single sample sequenced in a study of CD8 T cells in Susac syndrome. Random-hexamer reverse transcription was applied to roughly 0.45 to 1 ug RNA. Using its own MiXCR run on the immunoSEQ multiplex PCR reads, TCRdb lists one record per CDR3 protein. The data contain some 160,000 distinct CDR3 sequences, 92% of them singletons. Source material: CD4+ T cells from PBMCs. Receptors originate from a human donor in good health.

This chain joins TRBV18 and TRBJ2-1; the D is unclear. CDR1 is KGHSH, CDR2 LQKENI, per germline. This CDR3 is 13 amino acids long. The ends were cut back, 1 base at V and 5 bases at J, with 6 bases in the middle. For the CDR3, the DNA is TGTGCCAGCTCACCACGGTGGGACAATGAGCAGTTCTTC. This translates into CASSPRWDNEQFF.

This rearrangement joins TRBV5-1 to TRBJ1-1, with a possible D match to TRBD1 (5 bases). CDR3 size: 15 residues. CDR1 SGHRS and CDR2 YFSETQ come from the germline V gene. V lost 1 base and J lost 3, with 13 bases in between. DNA for the CDR3: TGCGCCAGCAGCTTGTTCACAGGAGGAGACACTGAAGCTTTCTTT. It yields the protein CASSLFTGGDTEAFF.

The gene calls are TRBV24-1 and TRBJ1-5; TRBD1 matches 8 bases. The CDR3 contains 15 residues. Germline V gene data show CDR1 as KGHDR and CDR2 as SFDVKD. V trimming: 4 bases; J trimming: 7 bases; junction bases outside the gene matches: 8. CDR3 coding DNA: TGTGCCACCAGTGACCCCGGACAGGGAGGACAGCCCCAGCATTTT. Its protein is CATSDPGQGGQPQHF.

The chain has TRBV2 and TRBJ2-1, with D perhaps matching TRBD1 (5 bases). Per the germline V gene, CDR1 is SNHLY and CDR2 is FYNNEI. V lost 6 bases to trimming and J lost 3 bases, with 15 bases between them. This CDR3 comprises 15 residues. CDR3 bases: TGTGCCAGCAGGAAACAGGAGTCTGACTACAATGAGCAGTTCTTC. Protein sequence: CASRKQESDYNEQFF.

The chain is built from TRBV7-6 and TRBJ1-4, with D unclear. Germline CDR1 SGHVS, CDR2 FNYEAQ. V lost 2 bases and J 8 bases, leaving 6 bases between the germline ends. The CDR3 is 12 residues long. The CDR3 DNA sequence: TGTGCCAGCAGCTTAAGCACCGAAAAACTGTTTTTT. This codes for CASSLSTEKLFF.

The chain links TRBV29-1 to TRBJ2-3; 9 bases fit TRBD2. The ends lost 4 bases at V and 3 bases at J; junction bases unmatched: 8. Per the germline V gene, CDR1 is SQVTM and CDR2 is ANQGSEA. The CDR3 spans 15 residues. The CDR3 DNA follows: TGCAGCGTTGTCGGGCGGGAGGGGCCGACAGATACGCAGTATTTT. This codes for CSVVGREGPTDTQYF.

The chain is built from TRBV20-1 and TRBJ1-5; 9 bases are shared with TRBD1. With 6 bases clipped from V and 5 bases from J, the junction kept 5 bases outside the gene matches. This CDR3 contains 13 residues. Germline values: CDR1 DFQATT, CDR2 SNEGSKA (reference sequence). CDR3 loop: CSATGQGYQPQHF. The DNA for the CDR3 is TGCAGTGCAACGGGACAGGGTTATCAGCCCCAGCATTTT.

The chain recombines TRBV28 with TRBJ2-7; no reliable D call. CDR3 length: 13 residues. Germline V CDR1 and CDR2: MDHEN, SYDVKM. The germline V and J ends were trimmed by 4 bases and 2 bases, with 9 bases remaining between them. The CDR3 spells CASSSESPYEQYF. DNA for the CDR3: TGTGCCAGCAGTTCGGAGAGCCCCTACGAGCAGTACTTC.

The chain is built from TRBV5-1 and TRBJ1-4; D remains ambiguous. The CDR3 consists of 16 residues. The germline V gene encodes CDR1 SGHRS and CDR2 YFSETQ. V was shortened by 4 bases and J by 0 bases, with 13 bases between the two germline ends. The CDR3 here is CASSVNPHATNEKLFF. CDR3 coding DNA: TGCGCCAGCAGCGTGAATCCTCATGCAACTAATGAAAAACTGTTTTTT.

The chain has TRBV3-1 and TRBJ1-5; D remains ambiguous. The CDR3 spans 16 residues. Germline assignment: CDR1 LGHDT and CDR2 YNNKEL (reference sequence). V was clipped by 1 base and J by 0 bases, with 10 bases between them. CDR3 nucleotide sequence: TGTGCCAGCAGCCAAGGGGGTCCTTATAGCAATCAGCCCCAGCATTTT. Translating it yields CASSQGGPYSNQPQHF.

The CDR3 bases are TGCAGTGCTCCAGGGAGGGCAGGGATTACAGATACGCAGTATTTT. Residues: CSAPGRAGITDTQYF. The chain links TRBV20-1 to TRBJ2-3; TRBD2 matches at 7 bases. Germline V lookup: CDR1 DFQATT, CDR2 SNEGSKA (reference sequence). Germline trimming cut 5 bases from V and 3 bases from J; bases unmatched to any gene: 11. The CDR3 totals 15 residues.

J is TRBJ2-3 and V is TRBV2, with 10 bases fitting TRBD1. The CDR3 spans 15 residues. Trimming at V came to 2 bases and at J to 3 bases, leaving 2 bases not matched to a gene. Germline V gene data show CDR1 as SNHLY and CDR2 as FYNNEI. CDR3: CASSERTGGTDTQYF. CDR3 DNA sequence: TGTGCCAGCAGTGAACGGACAGGGGGGACAGATACGCAGTATTTT.

The CDR3 here is CSAPDPGGGAYTQYF. The CDR3 nucleotides are TGCAGTGCCCCAGATCCGGGCGGGGGGGCCTATACGCAGTATTTT. The J gene is TRBJ2-3, the V gene TRBV20-1, with TRBD2 matching over 9 bases. Germline V lookup: CDR1 DFQATT, CDR2 SNEGSKA (reference sequence). V gave up 6 bases and J gave up 7 bases; unmatched junction bases: 14. CDR3 length equals 15 residues.

This clonotype was counted a single time. The chain links TRBV2 to TRBJ1-2; D possibly corresponds to TRBD1 (5 bases). Germline V gene data show CDR1 as SNHLY and CDR2 as FYNNEI. The V and J ends lost 2 bases and 2 bases respectively, with 6 bases between them. The length of the CDR3 is 13 residues. The CDR3 sequence is CASSENRNYGYTF. The DNA of the CDR3 is TGTGCCAGCAGTGAAAACAGGAACTATGGCTACACCTTC. Based on the CDR3 plus reference TRBV2 and TRBJ1-2, the full variable domain is EPEVTQTPSHQVTQMGQEVILRCVPISNHLYFYWYRQILGQKVEFLVSFYNNEISEKSEIFDDQFSVERPDGSNFTLKIRSTKLEDSAMYFCASSENRNYGYTFGSGTRLTVV.

The chain couples TRBV7-6 to TRBJ2-7; weak D call: TRBD2 (5 bases). The length of the CDR3 is 12 residues. From germline, CDR1 is SGHVS and CDR2 FNYEAQ. With 3 bases removed from V and 5 bases from J, the gap between germline ends came to 8 bases. CDR3 loop: CASSFGADEQYF. DNA for the CDR3: TGTGCCAGCAGCTTCGGAGCGGACGAGCAGTACTTC.

This chain uses TRBV2 with TRBJ1-6; tentative D call: TRBD1 (5 bases). Germline lookup yields CDR1 SNHLY and CDR2 FYNNEI. The CDR3 is 15 residues long. Trimming took 6 bases from V and 0 from J, leaving 9 bases between them. The CDR3 loop is CASSDSSSYNSPLHF. In nucleotides, the CDR3 is TGTGCCAGCAGCGACAGCAGCTCCTATAATTCACCCCTCCACTTT.

The genes are TRBV20-1 and TRBJ2-7; D is unclear. V dropped 3 bases and J dropped 3 bases, with 9 bases sitting between them. The V gene's germline CDR1 is DFQATT and CDR2 SNEGSKA (reference sequence). There are 12 residues in the CDR3. CDR3 in DNA: TGCAGTGCTAGTGCTAGGAGCTACGAGCAGTACTTC. Its translation is CSASARSYEQYF.

The chain carries TRBV7-2 and TRBJ2-7; 10 bases map to TRBD2. The CDR3 loop spans 17 amino acids. Losses at the gene ends were 5 bases for V and 5 bases for J; bases not matched to a gene: 15. The V gene's germline CDR1 is SGHTA and CDR2 FQGNSA. This CDR3 reads CASSRGGPGLATDEQYF. The CDR3 DNA sequence: TGTGCCAGCAGCCGGGGGGGCCCGGGACTAGCGACGGACGAGCAGTACTTC.

The V call is TRBV4-1, the J call TRBJ2-7; no firm D call. The CDR3 runs 16 residues. Trimming shortened V by 0 bases and J by 1 base, and 13 bases separated the two germline ends. Germline V gene lookup returns CDR1 MGHRA and CDR2 YSYEKL. Here the CDR3 reads CASSQDLASVSYEQYF. The CDR3 nucleotides read TGCGCCAGCAGCCAAGATCTGGCGAGTGTTTCCTACGAGCAGTACTTC.

V and J are TRBV2 and TRBJ1-1; TRBD1 is a possible D gene (6 bases). The germline V gene has CDR1 SNHLY and CDR2 FYNNEI. This CDR3 is built from 13 residues. The ends were cut back, 6 bases at V and 1 base at J, with 9 bases in the middle. The CDR3 region has the DNA TGTGCCAGCAGGGACAGAGGGAACACTGAAGCTTTCTTT. The encoded protein is CASRDRGNTEAFF.

V usage is TRBV5-4 and J usage is TRBJ2-5; 10 positions match TRBD1. The length of the CDR3 is 17 residues. Germline trimming cut 4 bases from V and 5 bases from J; bases unmatched to any gene: 14. In germline, CDR1 is SGHNT, CDR2 YYREEE (reference sequence). The CDR3 loop is CASSPAPGQGTGETQYF. The CDR3 DNA sequence: TGTGCCAGCAGCCCAGCTCCGGGACAGGGGACGGGGGAGACCCAGTACTTC.

The chain joins TRBV10-3 to TRBJ2-5, with D perhaps given as TRBD1 or TRBD2 (5 bases each). CDR1 is ENHRY, CDR2 SYGVKD, per germline. This CDR3 region has 16 residues. V lost 10 bases to trimming and J lost 5 bases, with 26 bases between them. This CDR3 reads CATSSAGAQSRETQYF. CDR3 sequence (DNA): TGTGCCACCTCCTCCGCCGGGGCGCAGAGTCGGGAGACCCAGTACTTC.

The rearrangement joins TRBV5-1 to TRBJ1-1, with D possibly matching TRBD1 (5 bases). This CDR3 contains 13 residues. V was cut by 4 bases and J by 3 bases, with 10 bases left in between. Germline CDR1 is SGHRS and CDR2 is YFSETQ. The CDR3 nucleotides read TGCGCCAGCAGCGGTATGGGGGACACTGAAGCTTTCTTT. Translation gives CASSGMGDTEAFF.

Only a few counts were recorded for this clonotype. The genes are TRBV10-3 and TRBJ2-7, with 9 bases fitting TRBD1. Trimming at V came to 9 bases and at J to 6 bases, leaving 3 bases not matched to a gene. The CDR3 is made up of 11 amino acids. Germline CDR1 ENHRY, CDR2 SYGVKD. The CDR3: CAIQGAGEQYF. The CDR3 DNA reads TGTGCCATACAGGGGGCGGGCGAGCAGTACTTC.

This chain joins TRBV13 and TRBJ2-1, with D possibly matching TRBD2 (6 bases). The CDR3 spans 16 residues. Germline CDR1 reads PRHDT; CDR2 reads FYEKMQ (reference sequence). V lost 3 bases, J lost 4 bases, and 16 bases lay in between. CDR3: CASSFLGLAEYNEQFF. CDR3 bases: TGTGCCAGCAGCTTTTTAGGTTTAGCGGAGTACAATGAGCAGTTCTTC.

In this sample, this clonotype turned up once. V and J are TRBV7-9 and TRBJ1-5; maybe TRBD1 (5 bases). Trimming took 4 bases from V and 4 from J, leaving 8 bases between them. The CDR3 contains 13 residues. In germline, CDR1 is SEHNR, CDR2 FQNEAQ (reference sequence). CDR3 DNA sequence: TGTGCCAGCAGCTCGGGGGGAAATCAGCCCCAGCATTTT. It encodes CASSSGGNQPQHF.

The chain has TRBV29-1 and TRBJ1-2, with 12 bases that match TRBD1. V lost 3 bases to trimming and J lost 4 bases; unmatched junction nucleotides: 12. Germline V gene lookup returns CDR1 SQVTM and CDR2 ANQGSEA. This CDR3 contains 17 residues. This chain's CDR3 is CSVERTGTGGAFYGYTF. In DNA form, the CDR3 reads TGCAGCGTTGAGCGTACCGGGACAGGGGGCGCTTTCTATGGCTACACCTTC.

The chain employs TRBV6-2 or TRBV6-3 and TRBJ1-6, with 9 bases lining up with TRBD1. Germline CDR1 reads MNHEY; CDR2 reads SVGEGT. The ends lost 7 bases at V and 9 bases at J; junction bases unmatched: 4. CDR3 length: 13 amino acids. In DNA, the CDR3 is TGTGCCAGCATTGGACAGGGGCGTTCACCCCTCCACTTT. Its protein is CASIGQGRSPLHF.

The CDR3 sequence: CASSSRKDRGLVDTQYF. The CDR3, as DNA: TGTGCCAGCAGCTCTAGAAAGGACAGGGGGCTGGTAGATACGCAGTATTTT. The gene calls are TRBV7-2 and TRBJ2-3, with 11 positions matching TRBD1. The germline V gene has CDR1 SGHTA and CDR2 FQGNSA. The CDR3 runs 17 residues. V lost 4 bases and J lost 5; bases outside the gene matches: 11.

The chain links TRBV9 to TRBJ2-7; TRBD2 agrees at 9 bases. The CDR3 sequence is 15 residues long. The germline V gene has CDR1 SGDLS and CDR2 YYNGEE. Germline trimming cut 2 bases from V and 4 bases from J; bases unmatched to any gene: 7. In nucleotides, the CDR3 is TGTGCCAGCAGCGTCTTAGCGGGAGAGGCTTACGAGCAGTACTTC. Its protein product is CASSVLAGEAYEQYF.

The chain has TRBV5-4 and TRBJ2-3; 7 bases align to TRBD2. Germline V gene data show CDR1 as SGHNT and CDR2 as YYREEE (reference sequence). This CDR3 comprises 16 residues. The V segment lost 4 bases and the J segment 6 bases; nucleotides outside the gene matches: 14. This chain's CDR3 is CASSLRGGGVRDTQYF. CDR3 nucleotides: TGTGCCAGCAGCCTCCGAGGCGGGGGTGTCCGGGATACGCAGTATTTT. Complete variable domain (other parts from reference TRBV5-4 and TRBJ2-3): ETGVTQSPTHLIKTRGQQVTLRCSSQSGHNTVSWYQQALGQGPQFIFQYYREEENGRGNFPPRFSGLQFPNYSSELNVNALELDDSALYLCASSLRGGGVRDTQYFGPGTRLTVL.